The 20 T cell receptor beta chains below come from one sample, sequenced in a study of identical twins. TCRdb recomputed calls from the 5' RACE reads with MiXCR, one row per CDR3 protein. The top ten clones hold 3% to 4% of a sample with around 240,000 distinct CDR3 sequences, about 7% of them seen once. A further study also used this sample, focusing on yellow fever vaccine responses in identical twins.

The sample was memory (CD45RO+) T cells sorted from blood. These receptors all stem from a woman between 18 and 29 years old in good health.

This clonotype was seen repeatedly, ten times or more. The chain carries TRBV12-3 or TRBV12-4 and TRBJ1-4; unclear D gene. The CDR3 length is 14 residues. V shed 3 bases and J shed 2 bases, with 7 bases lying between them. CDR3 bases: TGTGCCAGCAGTTTCTCCGGGACTAATGAAAAACTGTTTTTT. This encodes CASSFSGTNEKLFF.

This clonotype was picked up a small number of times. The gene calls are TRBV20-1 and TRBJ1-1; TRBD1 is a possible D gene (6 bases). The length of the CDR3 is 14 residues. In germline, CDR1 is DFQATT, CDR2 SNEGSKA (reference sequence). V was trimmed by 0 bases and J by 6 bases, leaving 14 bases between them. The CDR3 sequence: CSARESTGMPEAFF. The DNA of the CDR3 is TGCAGTGCTAGAGAATCTACAGGGATGCCTGAAGCTTTCTTT.

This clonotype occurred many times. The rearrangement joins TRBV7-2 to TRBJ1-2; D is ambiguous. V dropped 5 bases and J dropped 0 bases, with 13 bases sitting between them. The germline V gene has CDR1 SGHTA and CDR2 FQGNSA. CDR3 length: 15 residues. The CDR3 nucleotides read TGTGCCAGCAGCCCACGACACGGGACTAACTATGGCTACACCTTC. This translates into CASSPRHGTNYGYTF.

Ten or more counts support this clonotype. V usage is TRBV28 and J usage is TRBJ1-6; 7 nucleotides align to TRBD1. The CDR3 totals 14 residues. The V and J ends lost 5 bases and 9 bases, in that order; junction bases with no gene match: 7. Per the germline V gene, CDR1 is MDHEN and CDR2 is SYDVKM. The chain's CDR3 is CASSIQGLSSPLHF. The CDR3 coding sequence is TGTGCCAGCAGTATACAGGGGTTGAGTTCACCCCTCCACTTT.

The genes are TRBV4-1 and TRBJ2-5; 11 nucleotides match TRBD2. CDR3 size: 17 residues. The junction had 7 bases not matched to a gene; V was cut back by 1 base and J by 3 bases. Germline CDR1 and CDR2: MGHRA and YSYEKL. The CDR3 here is CASSQANSGRAKETQYF. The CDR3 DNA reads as TGCGCCAGCAGCCAAGCCAATAGCGGGAGGGCGAAAGAGACCCAGTACTTC.

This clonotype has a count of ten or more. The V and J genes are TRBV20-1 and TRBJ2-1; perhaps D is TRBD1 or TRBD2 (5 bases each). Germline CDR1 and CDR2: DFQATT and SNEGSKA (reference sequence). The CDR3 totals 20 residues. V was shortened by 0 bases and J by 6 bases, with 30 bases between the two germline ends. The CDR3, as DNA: TGCAGTGCTAGAGATCCCAATCGGGGTACAGGTGTTGGTCGGGGCAATGAGCAGTTCTTC. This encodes CSARDPNRGTGVGRGNEQFF.

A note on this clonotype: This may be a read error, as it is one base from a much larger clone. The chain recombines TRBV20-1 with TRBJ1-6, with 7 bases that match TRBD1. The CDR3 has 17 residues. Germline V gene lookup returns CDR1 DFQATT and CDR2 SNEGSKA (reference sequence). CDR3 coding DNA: TGCTGTGCTAGAGAGGGGGCCCTATTAGGCTATAATTCACCCCTCCACTTT. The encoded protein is CCAREGALLGYNSPLHF.

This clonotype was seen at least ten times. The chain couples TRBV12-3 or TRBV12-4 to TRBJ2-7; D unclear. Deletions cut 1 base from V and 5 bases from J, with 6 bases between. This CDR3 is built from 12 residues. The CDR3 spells CASSLGSHEQYF. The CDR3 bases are TGTGCCAGCAGTTTAGGGAGCCACGAGCAGTACTTC.

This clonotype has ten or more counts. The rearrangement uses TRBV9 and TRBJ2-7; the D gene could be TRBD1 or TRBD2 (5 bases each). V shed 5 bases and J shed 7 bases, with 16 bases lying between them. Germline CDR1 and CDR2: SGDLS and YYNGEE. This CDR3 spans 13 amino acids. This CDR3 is CASSVAAEGEQYF. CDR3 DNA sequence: TGTGCCAGCAGTGTCGCGGCTGAGGGGGAGCAGTACTTC.

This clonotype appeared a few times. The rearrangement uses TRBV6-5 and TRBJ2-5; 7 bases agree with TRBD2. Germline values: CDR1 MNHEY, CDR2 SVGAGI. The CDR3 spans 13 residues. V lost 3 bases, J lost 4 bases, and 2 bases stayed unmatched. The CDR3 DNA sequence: TGTGCCAGCAGTTATAGGGAGGGAGAGACCCAGTACTTC. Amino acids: CASSYREGETQYF.

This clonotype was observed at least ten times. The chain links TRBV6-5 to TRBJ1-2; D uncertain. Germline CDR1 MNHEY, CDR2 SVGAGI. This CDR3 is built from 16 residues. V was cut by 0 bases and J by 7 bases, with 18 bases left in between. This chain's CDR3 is CASSYSLKGSGLGYTF. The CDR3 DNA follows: TGTGCCAGCAGTTACTCTCTAAAGGGTAGTGGTCTTGGCTACACCTTC.

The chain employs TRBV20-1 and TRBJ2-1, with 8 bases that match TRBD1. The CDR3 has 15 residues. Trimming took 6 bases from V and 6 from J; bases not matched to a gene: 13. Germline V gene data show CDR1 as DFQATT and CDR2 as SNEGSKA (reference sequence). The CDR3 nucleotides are TGCAGTGCCCCTCGAATGGACAGGGAGGTCAATGAGCAGTTCTTC. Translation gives CSAPRMDREVNEQFF.

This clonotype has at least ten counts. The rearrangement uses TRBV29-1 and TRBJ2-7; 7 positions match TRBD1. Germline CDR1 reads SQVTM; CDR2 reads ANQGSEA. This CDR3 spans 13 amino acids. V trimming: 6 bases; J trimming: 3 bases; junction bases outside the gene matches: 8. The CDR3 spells CSVYLQGDYEQYF. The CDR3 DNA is TGCAGCGTATACCTCCAGGGGGACTACGAGCAGTACTTC.

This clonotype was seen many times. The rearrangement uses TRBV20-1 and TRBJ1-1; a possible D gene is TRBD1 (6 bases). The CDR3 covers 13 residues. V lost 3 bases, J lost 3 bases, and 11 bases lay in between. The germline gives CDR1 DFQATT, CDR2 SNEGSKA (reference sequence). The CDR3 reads CSARTGRDTEAFF. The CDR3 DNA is TGCAGTGCTAGGACAGGTCGGGACACTGAAGCTTTCTTT.

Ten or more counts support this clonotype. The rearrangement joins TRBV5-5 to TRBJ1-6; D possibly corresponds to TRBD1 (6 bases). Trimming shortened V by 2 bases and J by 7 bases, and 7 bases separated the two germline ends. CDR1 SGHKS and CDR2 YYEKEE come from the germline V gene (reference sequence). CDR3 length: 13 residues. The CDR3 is CASSLQGNSPLHF. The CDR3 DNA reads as TGTGCCAGCAGCTTACAGGGCAATTCACCCCTCCACTTT.

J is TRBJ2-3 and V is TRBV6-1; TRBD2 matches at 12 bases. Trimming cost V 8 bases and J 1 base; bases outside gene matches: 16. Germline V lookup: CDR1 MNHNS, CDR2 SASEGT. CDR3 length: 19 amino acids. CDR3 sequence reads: CASGGSGTSGGIGTDTQYF. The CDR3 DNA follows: TGTGCCAGCGGAGGGAGTGGAACTAGCGGGGGGATTGGCACAGATACGCAGTATTTT.

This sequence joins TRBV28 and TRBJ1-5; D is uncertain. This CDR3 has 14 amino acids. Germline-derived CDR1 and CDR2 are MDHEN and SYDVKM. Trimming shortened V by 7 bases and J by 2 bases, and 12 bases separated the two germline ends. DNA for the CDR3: TGTGCCAGCAAGGTAGGAGGTGGCAATCAGCCCCAGCATTTT. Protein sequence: CASKVGGGNQPQHF.

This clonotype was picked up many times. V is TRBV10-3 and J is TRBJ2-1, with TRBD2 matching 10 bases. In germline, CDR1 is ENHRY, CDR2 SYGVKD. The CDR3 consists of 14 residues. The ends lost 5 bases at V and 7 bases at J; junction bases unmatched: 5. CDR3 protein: CAISPGTSVNEQFF. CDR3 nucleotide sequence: TGTGCCATCAGTCCTGGGACTAGCGTTAATGAGCAGTTCTTC.

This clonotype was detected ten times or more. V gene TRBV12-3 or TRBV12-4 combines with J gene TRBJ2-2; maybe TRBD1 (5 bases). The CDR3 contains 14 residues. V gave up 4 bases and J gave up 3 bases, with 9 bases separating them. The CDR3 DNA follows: TGTGCCAGCAGTTCCGACAGAGACACCGGGGAGCTGTTTTTT. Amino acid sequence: CASSSDRDTGELFF.

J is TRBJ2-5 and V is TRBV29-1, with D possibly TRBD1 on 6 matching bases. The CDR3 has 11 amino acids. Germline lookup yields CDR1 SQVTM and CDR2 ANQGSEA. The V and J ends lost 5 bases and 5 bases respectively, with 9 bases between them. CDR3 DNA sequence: TGCAGCGTTCGGCAGGGGGAGACCCAGTACTTC. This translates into CSVRQGETQYF.